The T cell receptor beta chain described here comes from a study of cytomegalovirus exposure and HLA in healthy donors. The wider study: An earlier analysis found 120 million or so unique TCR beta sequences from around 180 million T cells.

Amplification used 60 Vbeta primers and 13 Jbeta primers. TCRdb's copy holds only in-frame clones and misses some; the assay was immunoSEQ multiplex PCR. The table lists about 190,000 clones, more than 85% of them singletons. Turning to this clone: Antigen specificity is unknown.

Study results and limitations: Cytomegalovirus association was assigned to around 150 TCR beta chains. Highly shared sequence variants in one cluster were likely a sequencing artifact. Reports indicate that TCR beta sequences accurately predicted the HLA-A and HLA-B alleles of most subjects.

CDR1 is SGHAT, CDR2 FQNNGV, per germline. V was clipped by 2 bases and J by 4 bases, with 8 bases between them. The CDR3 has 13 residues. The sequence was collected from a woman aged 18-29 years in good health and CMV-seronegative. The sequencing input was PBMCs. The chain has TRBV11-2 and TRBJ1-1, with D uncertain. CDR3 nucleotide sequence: TGTGCCAGCAGCTTAAATCGGGGCACTGAAGCTTTCTTT. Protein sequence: CASSLNRGTEAFF. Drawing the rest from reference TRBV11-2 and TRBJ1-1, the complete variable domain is EAGVAQSPRYKIIEKRQSVAFWCNPISGHATLYWYQQILGQGPKLLIQFQNNGVVDDSQLPKDRFSAERLKGVDSTLKIQPAKLEDSAVYLCASSLNRGTEAFFGQGTRLTVV.